A selection of T cell receptor beta chains follows, all from one sample in a study of OX40 agonist ivuxolimab in advanced cancers. Profiled with immunoSEQ multiplex PCR; TCRdb holds only in-frame clones, not every one. The data show approximately 76,000 clones, 80% to 90% seen once. The sequenced sample was CD4+ or CD8+ T cells sorted from blood, obtained in a trial of the OX40 agonist ivuxolimab. Receptors were obtained from an adult with an advanced solid tumor such as melanoma, head and neck, liver or kidney cancer. Each CDR3 is given with its conserved first and last residue. D genes are given only for firm matches. Clone size, where shown, is once, few, many, or a class for clones that have expanded.

TRBD2	TRBV11-3	TRBJ2-1	14	-	TGTGCCAGCAGCCCGCGGGGGGAAAGAAATGAGCAGTTCTTC	CASSPRGERNEQFF
-	TRBV9	TRBJ2-3	17	-	TGTGCCAGCAGCGTAGAAGGAACGGGACCACGCACAGATACGCAGTATTTT	CASSVEGTGPRTDTQYF
-	TRBV9	TRBJ2-1	12	-	TGTGCCAGCAGCGTAGAGGCTAGCCCCCCGTTCTTC	CASSVEASPPFF
TRBD1	TRBV27	TRBJ2-6	18	-	TGTGCCAGCAGCCGCTACCGGGACAGGGGGACTGGGGCCAACGTCCTGACTTTC	CASSRYRDRGTGANVLTF
TRBD1	TRBV27	TRBJ1-1	16	-	TGTGCCAGCAGGCCCGGGACAGGAAGCAAGGGCACTGAAGCTTTCTTT	CASRPGTGSKGTEAFF
-	TRBV10-1	TRBJ1-3	17	-	TGCGCCAGCAGTGAGTCCGGGCTCATGGGCACTGGAAACACCATATATTTT	CASSESGLMGTGNTIYF
-	TRBV27	TRBJ1-1	13	-	TGTGCCAGCCTCAGGCGGGGAAACACTGAAGCTTTCTTT	CASLRRGNTEAFF
-	TRBV5-1	TRBJ1-5	16	-	TGCGCCAGCAGCTCGATCCCCAGCTATAGCAATCAGCCCCAGCATTTT	CASSSIPSYSNQPQHF
-	TRBV11-1	TRBJ1-1	15	-	TGTGCCAGCAGCTTAACGCTAGGGAAGAACACTGAAGCTTTCTTT	CASSLTLGKNTEAFF
TRBD2	TRBV4-2	TRBJ2-1	15	-	TGTGCCAGCAGCCAAGCCAGCGGGGGGTACAATGAGCAGTTCTTC	CASSQASGGYNEQFF
TRBD1	TRBV5-1	TRBJ1-3	15	-	TGCGCCAGCAGCCCGGGGACAGGGGCGGAAAACACCATATATTTT	CASSPGTGAENTIYF
-	TRBV7-3	TRBJ2-3	15	-	TGTGCCAGCAGCTTAACGGGCGGTAGCACAGATACGCAGTATTTT	CASSLTGGSTDTQYF
-	TRBV9	TRBJ1-1	13	few	TGTGCCAGCAGCGTACAGATGAACACTGAAGCTTTCTTT	CASSVQMNTEAFF
-	TRBV30	TRBJ2-6	15	-	TGTGCCTGGAGTGTTCGGGGGTCTGGGGCCAACGTCCTGACTTTC	CAWSVRGSGANVLTF
TRBD1	TRBV7-2	TRBJ1-2	16	-	TGTGCCAGCAGCTCCGTTACACAGGGGGCTAGCGGTGGCTACACCTTC	CASSSVTQGASGGYTF
-	TRBV6-1	TRBJ2-3	12	few	TGTGCCAGCCAACTGGGCACAGATACGCAGTATTTT	CASQLGTDTQYF
-	TRBV21-1	TRBJ2-6	13	-	TGTGCCAGCAGCAAAGCTGGGGCCAACGTCCTGACTTTC	CASSKAGANVLTF
-	TRBV19	TRBJ1-1	13	-	TGTGCCAGTAGTATAATGGTGAACACTGAAGCTTTCTTT	CASSIMVNTEAFF
-	TRBV10-3	TRBJ2-3	12	-	TGTGCCATCAGTGTAAAGACAGATACGCAGTATTTT	CAISVKTDTQYF
-	TRBV4-1	TRBJ1-4	14	-	TGCGCCAGCAGCCCCAGGGCTGATCGTGAAAAACTGTTTTTT	CASSPRADREKLFF
TRBD2	TRBV19	TRBJ2-5	20	once	TGTGCCAGTAGTATAGGAAGCCCGAGCTATACTAGCGGGAGGGGAGAGACCCAGTACTTC	CASSIGSPSYTSGRGETQYF
TRBD2	TRBV5-1	TRBJ2-3	15	-	TGCGCCAGCAGCCGGACTAGCGCGGGCACAGATACGCAGTATTTT	CASSRTSAGTDTQYF
TRBD1	TRBV5-6	TRBJ2-2	16	-	TGTGCCAGCCGCTCGCGGACAGGGTCGAACACCGGGGAGCTGTTTTTT	CASRSRTGSNTGELFF
TRBD2	TRBV5-1	TRBJ2-1	16	-	TGCGCCAGCACGCCAAGCGGGGGGGCAGGGGACAATGAGCAGTTCTTC	CASTPSGGAGDNEQFF
-	TRBV7-9	TRBJ1-5	12	few	TGTGCCAGCAGCTTTTCGCAGGGAGCCCAGCATTTT	CASSFSQGAQHF
-	TRBV19	TRBJ1-5	15	-	TGTGCCAGTAGTCCCGTTCCCACGGAGGGGCAGCCCCAGCATTTT	CASSPVPTEGQPQHF
TRBD1	TRBV4-3	TRBJ2-7	15	-	TGCGCCAGCAGCCAAGATCGACAGGGGGTACGCGAGCAGTACTTC	CASSQDRQGVREQYF
-	TRBV27	TRBJ1-1	13	-	TGTGCCAGCAGTTTATCCCGGGACACTGAAGCTTTCTTT	CASSLSRDTEAFF
-	TRBV4-1	TRBJ2-7	15	-	TGCGCCAGCAGCCAGGAGATCGGTCGCTCCTACGAGCAGTACTTC	CASSQEIGRSYEQYF
-	TRBV7-6	TRBJ2-7	13	-	TGTGCCAGCAGCTTAGGAGCTCCCTACGAGCAGTACTTC	CASSLGAPYEQYF
-	TRBV27	TRBJ2-3	16	-	TGTGCCAGCAGTCCACGGACTTTTCCTAGCACAGATACGCAGTATTTT	CASSPRTFPSTDTQYF
TRBD1	TRBV7-2	TRBJ1-1	14	-	TGTGCCAGCAGCTCCCGGACAGGGGGGCCTGAAGCTTTCTTT	CASSSRTGGPEAFF
-	TRBV7-3	TRBJ1-1	15	-	TGCGCCAGCAGCCAAGATTTTGGCAGGGTCACTGAAGCTTTCTTT	CASSQDFGRVTEAFF
TRBD1	TRBV25-1	TRBJ2-3	18	-	TGTGCCAGCAGTGAATCCGGACAGGTCCGAATTTACACAGATACGCAGTATTTT	CASSESGQVRIYTDTQYF
TRBD2	TRBV10-2	TRBJ2-7	13	-	TGCGCCAGCAGGGCTAGCGGGAGTTACGAGCAGTACTTC	CASRASGSYEQYF
-	TRBV15	TRBJ1-5	13	-	TGTGCCACCAGCAGAGAAACGCTTCAGCCCCAGCATTTT	CATSRETLQPQHF
TRBD2	TRBV7-9	TRBJ2-5	17	few	TGTGCCAGCAGCTTATGGTCTAGCGGGAGGGCGACGAAGACCCAGTACTTC	CASSLWSSGRATKTQYF
-	TRBV5-8	TRBJ2-3	13	-	TGTGCCAGCAGCGTGGCGTTCACAGATACGCAGTATTTT	CASSVAFTDTQYF
TRBD1	TRBV6-5	TRBJ2-1	15	-	TGTGCCAGCAGACTTCGACAGGGGATAAACAATGAGCAGTTCTTC	CASRLRQGINNEQFF
TRBD1	TRBV6-6	TRBJ2-7	13	-	TGTGCCAGCAGTAAGGGACAGCTCTACGAGCAGTACTTC	CASSKGQLYEQYF
TRBD2	TRBV2	TRBJ2-7	14	-	TGTGCCAACGCTATACTAGCGGGGTCCTACGAGCAGTACTTC	CANAILAGSYEQYF
-	TRBV5-6	TRBJ1-2	14	-	TGTGCCAGCAGCTTGGAGCAGGTCGCCTATGGCTACACCTTC	CASSLEQVAYGYTF
-	TRBV19	TRBJ1-4	13	-	TGTGCCAGTAAGGGGCAGGCTAATGAAAAACTGTTTTTT	CASKGQANEKLFF
-	TRBV21-1	TRBJ2-1	14	-	TGTGCCAGCAGCAAAGTTAGAGGCGGGATCATGGGGGTCTTC	CASSKVRGGIMGVF
-	TRBV5-1	TRBJ2-3	13	-	TGCGCCAGCAGCTTGTGGGTCACAGATACGCAGTATTTT	CASSLWVTDTQYF
-	TRBV9	TRBJ2-5	15	-	TGTGCCAGCAGCGTAGAAGGGTGGGGCCAAGAGACCCAGTACTTC	CASSVEGWGQETQYF
TRBD2	TRBV5-1	TRBJ2-7	13	-	TGCGCCAGCAGCGGGGGGGGATCAGAAAAGCAGTACTTC	CASSGGGSEKQYF
TRBD2	TRBV6-5	TRBJ2-7	13	-	TGTGCCAGCAAGACTAGCGGGAGTCGCGAGCAGTACTTC	CASKTSGSREQYF
TRBD2	TRBV27	TRBJ2-5	18	-	TGTGCCAGCAGCCAGGGCGGGGGGCGATCTTGGGACCAAGAGACCCAGTACTTC	CASSQGGGRSWDQETQYF
TRBD1	TRBV27	TRBJ2-1	15	-	TGTGCCAGCAGTCCGGGACAGGGGAGCGGGTATGAGCAGTTCTTC	CASSPGQGSGYEQFF
TRBD1	TRBV6-1	TRBJ1-2	12	-	TGTGCCATCAGTGAGCCGGGACAGGGGGCCTCCTTC	CAISEPGQGASF
-	TRBV29-1	TRBJ2-7	12	-	TGCAGCGTTGGGTCTCCCCCCTACGAGCAGTACTTC	CSVGSPPYEQYF
-	TRBV7-9	TRBJ1-1	16	-	TGTGCCAGCAGCTTGGGGTTTGGGGGGTGCGAAGAAAAAGCTTTCTTT	CASSLGFGGCEEKAFF
TRBD1	TRBV7-9	TRBJ2-3	14	-	TGTGCCAGCAGCTCAACGGACAGGACAGATACGCAGTATTTT	CASSSTDRTDTQYF
-	TRBV2	TRBJ1-1	11	-	TGTGCCAGTGACCGGGCGGTTGAAGCTTTCTTT	CASDRAVEAFF
-	TRBV6-6	TRBJ2-5	16	-	TGTGCCAGCAGTTTCCCCGCCACGACTGTCCAAGAGACCCAGTACTTC	CASSFPATTVQETQYF
TRBD2	TRBV27	TRBJ2-3	16	-	TGTGCCAGCAGTTTATCCGGGGGGGCCGGGGAAGATACGCAGTATTTT	CASSLSGGAGEDTQYF
TRBD1	TRBV18	TRBJ2-7	14	-	TGTGCCAGCTCACCTGGGACAGGGAACCGCGAGCAGTACTTC	CASSPGTGNREQYF
-	TRBV29-1	TRBJ1-2	14	-	TGCAGCGTTGGGGTCCTTGCAGCTAACTATGGCTACACCTTC	CSVGVLAANYGYTF
TRBD1	TRBV30	TRBJ1-6	15	once	TGTGCCTGGAGTGGCCGGGACAGAGTTAATTCACCCCTCCACTTT	CAWSGRDRVNSPLHF